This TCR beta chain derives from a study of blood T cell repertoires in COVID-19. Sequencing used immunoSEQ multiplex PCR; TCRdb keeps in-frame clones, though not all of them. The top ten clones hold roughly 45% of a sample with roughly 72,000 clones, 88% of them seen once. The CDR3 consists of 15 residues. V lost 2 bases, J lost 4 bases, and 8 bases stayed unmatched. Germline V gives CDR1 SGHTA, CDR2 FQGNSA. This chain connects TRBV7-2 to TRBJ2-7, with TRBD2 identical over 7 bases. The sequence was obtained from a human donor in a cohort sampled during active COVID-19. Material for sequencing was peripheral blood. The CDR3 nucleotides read TGTGCCAGCAGCTTAAGGGCGGGAGCGAGATACGAGCAGTACTTC. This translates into CASSLRAGARYEQYF.